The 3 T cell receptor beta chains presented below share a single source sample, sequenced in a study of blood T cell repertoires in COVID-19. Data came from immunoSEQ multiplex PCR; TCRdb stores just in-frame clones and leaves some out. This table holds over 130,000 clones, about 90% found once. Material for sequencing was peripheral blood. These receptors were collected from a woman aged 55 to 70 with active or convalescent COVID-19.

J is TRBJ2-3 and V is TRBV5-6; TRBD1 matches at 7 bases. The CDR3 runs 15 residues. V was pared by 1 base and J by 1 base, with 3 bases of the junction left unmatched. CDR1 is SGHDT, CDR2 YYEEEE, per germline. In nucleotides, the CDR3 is TGTGCCAGCAGCTTGTACGACAGGGGCACAGATACGCAGTATTTT. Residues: CASSLYDRGTDTQYF.

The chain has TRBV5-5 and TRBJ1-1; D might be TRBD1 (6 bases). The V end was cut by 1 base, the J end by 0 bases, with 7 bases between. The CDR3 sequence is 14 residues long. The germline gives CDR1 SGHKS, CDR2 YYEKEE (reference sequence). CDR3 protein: CASSLQGMNTEAFF. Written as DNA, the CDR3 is TGTGCCAGCAGCTTGCAGGGGATGAACACTGAAGCTTTCTTT.

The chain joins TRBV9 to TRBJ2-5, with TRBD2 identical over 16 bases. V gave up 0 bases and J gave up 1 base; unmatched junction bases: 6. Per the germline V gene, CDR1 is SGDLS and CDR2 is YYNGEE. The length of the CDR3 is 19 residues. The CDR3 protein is CASSVAGTSGGAPQETQYF. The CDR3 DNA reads TGTGCCAGCAGCGTAGCCGGGACTAGCGGGGGGGCCCCCCAAGAGACCCAGTACTTC.